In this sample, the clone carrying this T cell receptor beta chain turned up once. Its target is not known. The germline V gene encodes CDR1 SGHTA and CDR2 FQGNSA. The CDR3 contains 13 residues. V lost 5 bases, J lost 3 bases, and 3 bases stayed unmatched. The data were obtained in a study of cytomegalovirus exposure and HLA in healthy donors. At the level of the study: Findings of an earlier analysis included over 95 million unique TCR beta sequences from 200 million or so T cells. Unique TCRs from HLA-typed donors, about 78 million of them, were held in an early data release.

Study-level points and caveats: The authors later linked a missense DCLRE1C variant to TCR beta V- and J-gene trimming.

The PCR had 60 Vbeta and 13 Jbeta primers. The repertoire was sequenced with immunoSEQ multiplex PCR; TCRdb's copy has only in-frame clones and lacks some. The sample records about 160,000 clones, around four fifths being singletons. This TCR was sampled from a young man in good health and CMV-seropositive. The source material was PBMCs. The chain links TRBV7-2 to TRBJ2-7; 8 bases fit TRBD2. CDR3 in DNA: TGTGCCAGCAGCCCAGCGGGAGACTACGAGCAGTACTTC. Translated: CASSPAGDYEQYF. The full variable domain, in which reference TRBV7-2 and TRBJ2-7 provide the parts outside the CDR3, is GAGVSQSPSNKVTEKGKDVELRCDPISGHTALYWYRQSLGQGLEFLIYFQGNSAPDKSGLPSDRFSAERTGGSVSTLTIQRTQQEDSAVYLCASSPAGDYEQYFGPGTRLTVT.